Sequencing of this TCR beta chain was carried out in a study of OX40 agonist ivuxolimab in advanced cancers. Germline loops: CDR1 SNHLY, CDR2 FYNNEI. V lost 8 bases and J 0 bases, leaving 14 bases between the germline ends. The CDR3 runs 15 residues. Sequencing was performed with immunoSEQ multiplex PCR; in TCRdb, only in-frame clones are kept and a portion is missing. Of approximately 60,000 clones in the sample, roughly 90% are singletons; the top ten hold 5.5% to 8%. This chain links TRBV2 with TRBJ2-1; possible D gene TRBD2, 7 bases. The sample in question was CD4+ or CD8+ T cells sorted from blood, obtained in a trial of the OX40 agonist ivuxolimab. The origin of this receptor is an adult with an advanced solid tumor such as melanoma, head and neck, liver or kidney cancer. The CDR3 bases are TGTGCCAGCCGGGGGGCCCCGAGCTCCTACAATGAGCAGTTCTTC. This codes for CASRGAPSSYNEQFF.